The rows below give T cell receptor beta chains drawn from one sample of a study of T cells in Graves' hyperthyroidism and ophthalmopathy. TCRdb recomputed calls from the multiplex PCR reads with MiXCR, one row per CDR3 protein. The sample consists of approximately 410,000 distinct CDR3 sequences, approximately 15% of them appearing once. Sequencing input: blood. The receptors here all came from a woman under 30 with Graves' hyperthyroidism. CDR3s include the opening cysteine and the closing phenylalanine or tryptophan. A D gene is named only where the DNA matches it firmly. The size entry is marked missing in some rows and otherwise reads once, few, many or a size class.

d_gene	v_gene	j_gene	abundance	CDR3aa	CDR3nt
NA	TRBV29-1	TRBJ2-7	many	CSVEGSAGVGEQYF	TGCAGCGTTGAGGGTTCGGCAGGGGTGGGCGAGCAGTACTTC
NA	TRBV7-9	TRBJ1-1	many	CASSLSTFMNTEAFF	TGTGCCAGCAGCTTATCGACATTTATGAACACTGAAGCTTTCTTT
NA	TRBV29-1	TRBJ1-2	NA	CSVFADGYTF	TGCAGCGTTTTTGCCGATGGCTACACCTTC
NA	TRBV4-2	TRBJ2-1	few	CASSQRAGEYNEQFF	TGTGCCAGCAGCCAAAGAGCGGGCGAATACAATGAGCAGTTCTTC
NA	TRBV27	TRBJ2-1	few	CASSLYRGYEQFF	TGTGCCAGCAGTTTGTATCGGGGGTATGAGCAGTTCTTC
TRBD1	TRBV7-3	TRBJ2-1	NA	CASRRGQGAINEQFF	TGTGCCAGCAGACGTGGACAGGGGGCAATCAATGAGCAGTTCTTC
NA	TRBV28	TRBJ1-1	many	CASSLLSTEAFF	TGTGCCAGCAGCTTACTCTCCACTGAAGCTTTCTTT
TRBD1	TRBV5-1	TRBJ2-7	many	CASSLDQGAYEQYF	TGCGCCAGCAGCTTGGATCAGGGGGCCTACGAGCAGTACTTC
NA	TRBV2	TRBJ2-1	many	CASSVPLYNEQFF	TGTGCCAGCAGTGTCCCCTTGTACAATGAGCAGTTCTTC
NA	TRBV9	TRBJ2-2	NA	CASSVGGQDTGELFF	TGTGCCAGCAGCGTAGGAGGGCAGGACACCGGGGAGCTGTTTTTT
NA	TRBV2	TRBJ1-2	many	CASNPPGVYGYTF	TGTGCCAGCAACCCCCCTGGGGTCTATGGCTACACCTTC
NA	TRBV7-2	TRBJ1-2	NA	CASSFRPGTLEVWGYTF	TGTGCCAGCAGCTTCCGACCGGGGACCCTCGAAGTCTGGGGCTACACCTTC
TRBD2	TRBV7-2	TRBJ2-1	many	CASSSNQLAASGNEQFF	TGTGCCAGCAGCTCAAACCAACTAGCGGCCTCCGGAAATGAGCAGTTCTTC
NA	TRBV29-1	TRBJ2-3	NA	CSVEPIGADTQYF	TGCAGCGTTGAACCTATCGGCGCAGATACGCAGTATTTT
NA	TRBV28	TRBJ1-1	NA	CASGDRENTEAFF	TGTGCCAGCGGGGACCGGGAGAACACTGAAGCTTTCTTT
NA	TRBV12-3/TRBV12-4	TRBJ2-1	few	CASSLFLAGTGEQFF	TGTGCCAGCAGTTTGTTCCTAGCGGGGACAGGTGAGCAGTTCTTC
NA	TRBV28	TRBJ2-7	many	CATSVVAGGIEQYF	TGTGCCACATCAGTAGTGGCAGGGGGGATCGAGCAGTACTTC